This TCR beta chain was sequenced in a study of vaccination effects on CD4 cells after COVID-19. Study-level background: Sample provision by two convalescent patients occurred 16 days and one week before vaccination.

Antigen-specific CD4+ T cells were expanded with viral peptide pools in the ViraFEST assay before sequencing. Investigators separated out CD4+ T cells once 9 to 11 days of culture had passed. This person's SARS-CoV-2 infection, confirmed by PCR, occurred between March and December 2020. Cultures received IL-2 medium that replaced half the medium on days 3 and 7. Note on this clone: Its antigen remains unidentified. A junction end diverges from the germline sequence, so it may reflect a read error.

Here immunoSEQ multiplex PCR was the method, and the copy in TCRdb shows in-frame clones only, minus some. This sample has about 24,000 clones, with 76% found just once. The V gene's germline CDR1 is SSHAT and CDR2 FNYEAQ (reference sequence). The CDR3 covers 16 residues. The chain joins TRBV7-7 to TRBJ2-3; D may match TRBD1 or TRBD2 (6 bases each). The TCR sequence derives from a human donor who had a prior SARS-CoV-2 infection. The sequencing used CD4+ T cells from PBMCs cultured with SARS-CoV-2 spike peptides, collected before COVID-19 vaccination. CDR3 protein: CASRPRLNRGVGTQYF. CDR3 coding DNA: TGTGCTAGCAGACCCCGTTTGAATAGGGGGGTTGGGACGCAGTATTTT.